This T cell receptor beta chain originates from a study of blood T cell repertoires in COVID-19. Study summary: The United States, Italy and Spain provided the acute and convalescent COVID-19 samples.

This CDR3 region has 12 residues. CDR1 is MNHNY and CDR2 is SVGAGI in the germline V gene (reference sequence). The V end lost 4 bases, the J end lost 6 bases, and 6 bases lay between the germline ends. Using immunoSEQ multiplex PCR, the repertoire was profiled, and TCRdb retains in-frame clones only, with some absent. Of around 80,000 clones in the sample, over 65% are singletons; the top ten hold about 5.7%. This clonotype originated in a man aged 45 to 65 with active or convalescent COVID-19. The J gene is TRBJ2-2, the V gene TRBV6-6; D possibly corresponds to TRBD2 (6 bases). The source material was peripheral blood. As DNA, the CDR3 is TGTGCCAGCAGTTGGGGGGCCGGGGAGCTGTTTTTT. The encoded protein is CASSWGAGELFF.